The 8 T cell receptor beta chains below come from one sample, sequenced in a study of blood T cells in healthy people across ages. Primers used in a second PCR of about 6 to 11 cycles were a sample-barcoded 5' primer and a J-beta primer mix. One entry per CDR3 protein, called by TCRdb with MiXCR from the 5' RACE reads. There are about 1.4 million distinct CDR3 sequences in the sample; around 59% occur only once, and roughly 6.3% lies in the top ten. The sequenced sample was blood. These receptors originate from a man aged 18 to 35 in good health.

This clonotype was picked up a small number of times. This chain uses TRBV5-1 with TRBJ2-7, with 8 bases that match TRBD1. Germline lookup yields CDR1 SGHRS and CDR2 YFSETQ. The length of the CDR3 is 15 residues. V lost 4 bases to trimming and J lost 3 bases; unmatched junction nucleotides: 9. DNA for the CDR3: TGCGCCAGCAGCCCGGACAGGGCAATTCTCTACGAGCAGTACTTC. The encoded protein is CASSPDRAILYEQYF.

This clonotype has more than one count but fewer than ten. The chain links TRBV4-3 to TRBJ2-1; D is tentatively TRBD1 or TRBD2 (6 bases each). Trimming pared 4 bases from V and 2 bases from J, leaving 15 bases between. CDR1 is LGHNA and CDR2 is YSLEER in the germline V gene. There are 16 residues in the CDR3. This CDR3 reads CASSLSRGAPYNEQFF. In DNA, the CDR3 is TGCGCCAGCAGCCTCTCGAGGGGGGCACCCTACAATGAGCAGTTCTTC.

The chain has TRBV29-1 and TRBJ1-2; 10 bases map to TRBD1. This CDR3 spans 15 amino acids. The germline V gene encodes CDR1 SQVTM and CDR2 ANQGSEA. V was pared by 5 bases and J by 4 bases, with 10 bases of the junction left unmatched. This CDR3 reads CSVRVTGGRLYGYTF. The CDR3 DNA sequence: TGCAGCGTTCGCGTGACAGGGGGCCGCCTCTATGGCTACACCTTC.

The chain couples TRBV19 to TRBJ2-1; tentatively, D is TRBD2 (5 bases). Germline CDR1 and CDR2: LNHDA and SQIVND (reference sequence). The CDR3 runs 16 residues. The germline V and J ends were trimmed by 5 bases and 3 bases, with 17 bases remaining between them. The CDR3 spells CASSPPGLVLYNEQFF. Written as DNA, the CDR3 is TGTGCCAGTAGTCCCCCCGGACTGGTACTCTACAATGAGCAGTTCTTC.

The chain couples TRBV7-2 to TRBJ2-1, with 16 positions matching TRBD2. This CDR3 region has 19 residues. Germline values: CDR1 SGHTA, CDR2 FQGNSA. V was clipped by 5 bases and J by 2 bases; unmatched bases: 9. The CDR3 DNA follows: TGTGCCAGCAGCCGCCCGCTGGGACTAGCGGGGGGGCCCTACAATGAGCAGTTCTTC. Amino acids: CASSRPLGLAGGPYNEQFF.

This clonotype was recorded many times. The chain combines TRBV20-1 with TRBJ2-5, with D perhaps matching TRBD2 (5 bases). CDR3 length: 12 residues. Per the germline V gene, CDR1 is DFQATT and CDR2 is SNEGSKA (reference sequence). The V end lost 8 bases, the J end lost 1 base, and 11 bases lay between the germline ends. CDR3 nucleotide sequence: TGCAGTCCCAAAGGGAGCCAAGAGACCCAGTACTTC. It codes for CSPKGSQETQYF.

This clonotype has just a few counts. The chain employs TRBV6-2 or TRBV6-3 and TRBJ2-1; the match to TRBD2 covers 14 bases. This CDR3 is 15 amino acids long. Trimming cost V 4 bases and J 13 bases; bases outside gene matches: 9. The germline V gene has CDR1 MNHEY and CDR2 SVGEGT. For the CDR3, the DNA is TGTGCCAGCAGTTCAGCTGGACTAGCGGGGGGCTTTCAGTTCTTC. The encoded protein is CASSSAGLAGGFQFF.

The genes are TRBV4-3 and TRBJ2-5; 8 nucleotides align to TRBD2. CDR3 length equals 18 residues. The trim removed 0 bases at V and 1 base at J, leaving 10 bases unmatched. CDR1 and CDR2 (germline): LGHNA, YSLEER. CDR3 bases: TGCGCCAGCAGCCAAGAAGGCTGGCGGGGGGCTTCCCAAGAGACCCAGTACTTC. Translated: CASSQEGWRGASQETQYF.